This T cell receptor (beta chain) was documented in a study of T cell responses to AZD1222 COVID-19 vaccine. Assay used: immunoSEQ multiplex PCR; TCRdb lists only in-frame clones, some missing. The sample records about 120,000 clones, approximately 87% being singletons. On this clone itself: The antigen is not known.

Broader study findings: Females made up more of the donors, who were largely white British, and clonal diversity may have come out too low. After the peak T cell response, and only then, were repertoires sampled.

With 5 bases removed from V and 1 base from J, the gap between germline ends came to 23 bases. The CDR3 has 18 amino acids. Looked up from germline, CDR1 is LGHDT and CDR2 is YNNKEL (reference sequence). The chain couples TRBV3-1 (or the pseudogene TRBV3-2) to TRBJ1-1, with D tentatively TRBD1 (5 bases). The origin of this receptor is an adult in good health. Sequenced here: peripheral blood, sampled on day 0 of AZD1222 vaccination. The CDR3 nucleotides are TGTGCCAGCAGCAAATTTGGCGAAGGGGCTGGCGGGAACACTGAAGCTTTCTTT. Translation: CASSKFGEGAGGNTEAFF.